Included here is one T cell receptor beta chain sequence, with context. These data belong to a study of memory CD4+ T cells and cytomegalovirus serostatus. Single viable CD3+CD4+CD8-CD45RO+ cells were sorted as the memory CD4+ T cells. TCRdb's copy holds only in-frame clones and misses some; the assay was immunoSEQ multiplex PCR. The sample yields some 48,000 clones, around 80% seen once. Sequenced material: memory CD4+ T cells from blood. The sequence came from an adult in good health and CMV-seronegative.

The CDR3: CASSPITGENTEAFF. The CDR3 DNA sequence: TGCGCCAGCAGCCCAATTACAGGGGAGAACACTGAAGCTTTCTTT. The genes are TRBV5-1 and TRBJ1-1, with 7 bases identical to TRBD1. Trimming removed 4 bases from V and 1 base from J; junction bases left unmatched: 7. CDR1 is SGHRS and CDR2 is YFSETQ in the germline V gene. The CDR3 covers 15 residues.